A selection of T cell receptor beta chains follows, all from one sample in a study of PD-L1 blockade in urothelial cancer. The table came from immunoSEQ multiplex PCR; TCRdb's copy has only in-frame clones and leaves some out. The table lists 90,000 or so clones, around 92% of them singletons. The sample was PBMCs, taken around atezolizumab (anti-PD-L1) treatment. Receptors were obtained from a woman older than 75 with urothelial cancer. The CDR3 runs from the conserved cysteine through the conserved F or W. The D gene is left open where the match is weak. Clone size is not always given. Where it is, it says once, few, many or a class for expanded clones.

>.|TRBJ1-5|TRBV28|few
CASSFKLSNQPQHF
TGTGCCAGCAGTTTTAAACTGAGCAATCAGCCCCAGCATTTT
>.|TRBJ2-7|TRBV28|once
CASSLQGYSYEQYF
TGTGCCAGCAGTTTACAGGGATACTCCTACGAGCAGTACTTC
>TRBD2|TRBJ2-2|TRBV7-6|.
CASSWYPTGTSGTGELFF
TGTGCCAGCAGCTGGTATCCCACCGGGACTAGCGGCACCGGGGAGCTGTTTTTT
>TRBD2|TRBJ2-7|TRBV19|once
CASSTGGRSYEQYF
TGTGCCAGTAGCACGGGAGGCAGAAGCTACGAGCAGTACTTC
>.|TRBJ2-5|TRBV6-1|.
CASSMSQETQYF
TGTGCCAGCTCGATGAGCCAAGAGACCCAGTACTTC
>.|TRBJ2-5|TRBV5-6|.
CASSLGTGPARHQETQYF
TGTGCCAGCAGCTTAGGAACAGGGCCAGCGCGACACCAAGAGACCCAGTACTTC
>TRBD1|TRBJ2-7|TRBV28|.
CASSLFGGTGVGYEQYF
TGTGCCAGCAGTTTATTCGGCGGGACAGGGGTCGGTTACGAGCAGTACTTC
>TRBD1|TRBJ1-4|TRBV14|.
CASSSTGLNEKLFF
TGTGCCAGCAGTTCGACAGGGCTAAATGAAAAACTGTTTTTT
>TRBD1|TRBJ1-1|TRBV9|few
CASSVGNRGRLRAFF
TGTGCCAGCAGCGTAGGTAACAGGGGAAGGTTACGAGCTTTCTTT
>.|TRBJ1-3|TRBV19|.
CASSIEGGRLNSGNTIYF
TGTGCCAGTAGTATAGAAGGGGGACGTTTGAACTCTGGAAACACCATATATTTT
>TRBD2|TRBJ2-1|TRBV11-2|.
CASSLGTTSYNEQFF
TGTGCCAGCAGCCTGGGGACTACTTCCTACAATGAGCAGTTCTTC
>TRBD2|TRBJ2-3|TRBV2|.
CASSPRAGGGTQYF
TGTGCCAGCAGCCCCAGGGCCGGGGGGGGTACGCAGTATTTT
>TRBD1|TRBJ1-1|TRBV6-5|.
CASRVTGERSEAFF
TGTGCCAGCAGGGTAACAGGGGAGAGGTCTGAAGCTTTCTTT
>.|TRBJ2-3|TRBV11-2|.
CASSPLAGSDTQYF
TGTGCCAGCAGCCCCCTCGCGGGCAGCGATACGCAGTATTTT
>.|TRBJ1-4|TRBV28|.
CASRNSGSNEKLFF
TGTGCCAGCAGAAACAGTGGCTCTAATGAAAAACTGTTTTTT
>TRBD1|TRBJ1-2|TRBV30|.
CAWSGGTGGWGYTF
TGTGCCTGGAGTGGAGGGACAGGGGGCTGGGGCTACACCTTC
>.|TRBJ2-3|TRBV9|.
CASSASSTSTDTQYF
TGTGCCAGCAGCGCCTCATCGACTAGCACAGATACGCAGTATTTT
>TRBD2|TRBJ2-5|TRBV6-6|.
CASSSRLAGDRETQYF
TGTGCCAGCAGTTCCCGCCTAGCGGGAGACCGGGAGACCCAGTACTTC
>TRBD2|TRBJ2-7|TRBV28|.
CASSPASGNYEQYF
TGTGCCAGCAGTCCCGCTAGCGGGAACTACGAGCAGTACTTC
>.|TRBJ2-7|TRBV19|.
CASSIGGGGFYEQYF
TGTGCCAGTAGTATAGGTGGGGGCGGCTTTTACGAGCAGTACTTC
>.|TRBJ2-6|TRBV5-6|once
CASSLGQYSGANVLTF
TGTGCCAGCAGCTTGGGACAGTACTCTGGGGCCAACGTCCTGACTTTC
>.|TRBJ2-3|TRBV27|.
CASSSKYTDTQYF
TGTGCCAGCAGTTCTAAGTACACAGATACGCAGTATTTT
>TRBD1|TRBJ2-7|TRBV30|.
CAWSVQGREQYF
TGTGCCTGGAGTGTACAGGGGCGCGAGCAGTACTTC